The 21 T cell receptor beta chains listed next were all sequenced from one sample in a study of T-cell memory formation after mild COVID-19. TCRdb analysed the 5' RACE reads with MiXCR anew, one entry per CDR3 protein. The table records approximately 260,000 distinct CDR3 sequences, 15% to 20% of them present only once. Sequences were obtained from PBMCs or a T cell subset sorted from them (not recorded which). The source of these receptors is a man between 18 and 35 years old who had mild COVID-19 (a few samples of this study predate the infection). Cell type and time point are not known.

The rearrangement uses TRBV4-1 and TRBJ1-4; D is unresolved. Trimming shortened V by 1 base and J by 13 bases, and 13 bases separated the two germline ends. The CDR3 totals 13 residues. From germline, CDR1 is MGHRA and CDR2 YSYEKL. Here the CDR3 DNA reads TGCGCCAGCAGCCAAGTACGGCAGGTCGTACTGTTTTTT. It is translated as CASSQVRQVVLFF.

This clonotype was detected only a few times. The chain carries TRBV20-1 and TRBJ1-2; D gene unclear. V gave up 4 bases and J gave up 3 bases, with 9 bases separating them. There are 12 residues in the CDR3. Looked up from germline, CDR1 is DFQATT and CDR2 is SNEGSKA (reference sequence). Here the CDR3 reads CSAIRRDYGYTF. The DNA for the CDR3 is TGCAGTGCTATTCGGCGGGACTATGGCTACACCTTC.

V and J are TRBV4-1 and TRBJ2-5; D unresolved. The CDR3 has 13 amino acids. Trimming removed 4 bases at V and 2 bases at J, with 8 bases between. Looked up from germline, CDR1 is MGHRA and CDR2 is YSYEKL. CDR3 sequence: CASSRRIQETQYF. The CDR3 DNA sequence: TGCGCCAGCAGCCGCAGGATTCAAGAGACCCAGTACTTC.

This clonotype was found many times. The chain has TRBV10-3 and TRBJ2-3, with TRBD2 as a possible D gene (6 bases). In germline, CDR1 is ENHRY, CDR2 SYGVKD. Deletions cut 8 bases from V and 0 bases from J, with 9 bases between. The CDR3 contains 13 residues. The CDR3 DNA follows: TGTGCCATCCGGGACTCTAGCACAGATACGCAGTATTTT. Translating it yields CAIRDSSTDTQYF.

The gene calls are TRBV20-1 and TRBJ2-7; 11 bases are a match to TRBD1. V dropped 3 bases and J dropped 5; count of bases not matched to a gene: 3. Germline values: CDR1 DFQATT, CDR2 SNEGSKA (reference sequence). There are 13 residues in the CDR3. CDR3 protein: CSASGQGANEQYF. In DNA, the CDR3 is TGCAGTGCTAGCGGACAGGGGGCGAACGAGCAGTACTTC.

A few counts support this clonotype. The chain joins TRBV7-2 to TRBJ2-4; 7 nucleotides line up with TRBD2. Germline V CDR1 and CDR2: SGHTA, FQGNSA. V shed 3 bases and J 4 bases; nucleotides not matched to a gene: 3. The CDR3 totals 14 residues. The CDR3 protein is CASSFAGEKNIQYF. The CDR3, as DNA: TGTGCCAGCAGCTTCGCGGGGGAGAAAAACATTCAGTACTTC.

The chain uses TRBV4-3 and TRBJ1-1, with a weak D call TRBD1 (6 bases). CDR3 length: 14 residues. V lost 1 base, J lost 5 bases, and 11 bases lay in between. Germline V gives CDR1 LGHNA, CDR2 YSLEER. In nucleotides, the CDR3 is TGCGCCAGCAGCCAAGCGCAAGGGGGGACTGAAGCTTTCTTT. Translation gives CASSQAQGGTEAFF.

The chain uses TRBV7-9 and TRBJ1-1; a possible D gene is TRBD1 (5 bases). This CDR3 contains 13 residues. The V end lost 3 bases, the J end lost 6 bases, and 11 bases lay between the germline ends. Germline V gives CDR1 SEHNR, CDR2 FQNEAQ (reference sequence). The CDR3 loop is CASSFGRAPEAFF. CDR3 in DNA: TGTGCCAGCAGCTTTGGCAGGGCCCCTGAAGCTTTCTTT.

This clonotype was seen a few times. V is TRBV20-1 and J is TRBJ1-1, with 8 bases identical to TRBD1. The CDR3 length is 12 residues. V lost 3 bases to trimming and J lost 10 bases; unmatched junction nucleotides: 7. Germline V gene lookup returns CDR1 DFQATT and CDR2 SNEGSKA (reference sequence). CDR3 bases: TGCAGTGCTAGTGGACAGGGTCGGGGAGCTTTCTTT. It encodes CSASGQGRGAFF.

This clonotype was found a few times. The chain joins TRBV5-1 to TRBJ1-6; 7 bases agree with TRBD1. Trimming cost V 3 bases and J 13 bases; bases outside gene matches: 4. Germline CDR1 is SGHRS and CDR2 is YFSETQ. This CDR3 spans 12 amino acids. CDR3 coding DNA: TGCGCCAGCAGCTCCCAGACAGGGCCCCTCCACTTT. It specifies CASSSQTGPLHF.

This clonotype came up a few times. The V call is TRBV25-1, the J call TRBJ2-1, with D possibly being TRBD1 or TRBD2 (5 bases each). Between the trimmed V and J ends, which lost 2 bases and 6 bases, there was a span of 14 bases. The germline CDR1 and CDR2 sequences are MGHDK and SYGVNS. The CDR3 extends over 15 amino acids. This chain's CDR3 is CASSESGAGGNEQFF. The CDR3 nucleotides are TGTGCCAGCAGTGAAAGTGGGGCTGGGGGCAATGAGCAGTTCTTC.

J is TRBJ2-7 and V is TRBV12-3 or TRBV12-4, with TRBD1 identical over 7 bases. This CDR3 region has 13 residues. Unmatched junction bases numbered 3, after V lost 4 bases and J lost 3 bases. CDR3 protein: CASSYRQGYEQYV. The CDR3 nucleotides are TGTGCCAGCAGTTATCGACAGGGCTACGAGCAGTACGTC.

This sequence joins TRBV11-2 and TRBJ2-5, with TRBD2 matching 11 bases. The CDR3 is 15 residues long. The germline gives CDR1 SGHAT, CDR2 FQNNGV. The J segment lost 5 bases and the V segment lost 2 bases, leaving 4 bases of the junction unmatched. CDR3 amino acids: CASSLTSGGGETQYF. In DNA form, the CDR3 reads TGTGCCAGCAGCTTAACTAGCGGGGGAGGGGAGACCCAGTACTTC.

The gene calls are TRBV5-1 and TRBJ2-1; 10 positions agree with TRBD2. Germline V gene sequence: CDR1 SGHRS, CDR2 YFSETQ. Losses at the gene ends were 4 bases for V and 7 bases for J; bases not matched to a gene: 11. This CDR3 region has 16 residues. CDR3 amino acids: CASSPPGLAMVNEQFF. The CDR3 coding sequence is TGCGCCAGCAGCCCGCCGGGACTAGCGATGGTGAATGAGCAGTTCTTC.

This clonotype has a handful of counts. This chain's CDR3 is CASSRLGQGLYEQFF. The CDR3 coding sequence is TGTGCCAGCAGCCGATTAGGACAGGGTCTCTATGAGCAGTTCTTC. The gene calls are TRBV7-9 and TRBJ2-1; 8 bases match TRBD1. V trimming: 5 bases; J trimming: 8 bases; junction bases outside the gene matches: 11. This CDR3 is 15 amino acids long. Germline assignment: CDR1 SEHNR and CDR2 FQNEAQ (reference sequence).

A few counts support this clonotype. This chain links TRBV7-9 with TRBJ1-1, with no clear D. Germline CDR1 SEHNR, CDR2 FQNEAQ (reference sequence). There are 15 residues in the CDR3. Trimming stripped 0 bases from V and 6 bases from J, with 14 bases between. The CDR3 spells CASSLALVTYAEAFF. The CDR3 DNA sequence: TGTGCCAGCAGCTTAGCGCTAGTGACGTACGCTGAAGCTTTCTTT.

The chain couples TRBV29-1 to TRBJ2-7; tentatively, D is TRBD1 (5 bases). The CDR3 contains 13 residues. The germline V and J ends were trimmed by 6 bases and 2 bases, with 14 bases remaining between them. The germline V gene encodes CDR1 SQVTM and CDR2 ANQGSEA. For the CDR3, the DNA is TGCAGCGTCTTTCAGGGTAGGACCTACGAGCAGTACTTC. It specifies CSVFQGRTYEQYF.

Notes on this clonotype: The junction departs from the called germline gene at one end, perhaps through a read error. The gene calls are TRBV6-5 and TRBJ2-2; D may be TRBD2 (5 bases). The CDR3 runs to 16 residues. Looked up from germline, CDR1 is MNHEY and CDR2 is SVGAGI. CDR3 loop: CASSALIGLNTGELFF. Written as DNA, the CDR3 is TGTGCCAGCAGCGCCCTAATAGGACTGAACACCGGAGAGCTGTTTTTT.

Only a few counts were recorded for this clonotype. The V and J genes are TRBV12-3 or TRBV12-4 and TRBJ1-2, with TRBD1 matching 10 bases. The CDR3 spans 16 residues. V was pared by 6 bases and J by 1 base, with 8 bases of the junction left unmatched. CDR3 loop: CASSRRGDRGNYGYTF. In DNA, the CDR3 is TGTGCCAGCAGCCGAAGAGGGGACAGGGGTAACTATGGCTACACCTTC.

This clonotype was recorded many times. The rearrangement uses TRBV5-1 and TRBJ2-1, with a possible D match to TRBD2 (6 bases). Germline V gives CDR1 SGHRS, CDR2 YFSETQ. This CDR3 is built from 13 residues. The ends were cut back, 7 bases at V and 5 bases at J, with 13 bases in the middle. The CDR3 bases are TGCGCCAGCGCCCGGGACTTAGACAATGAGCAGTTCTTC. This encodes CASARDLDNEQFF.

The chain is built from TRBV4-3 and TRBJ1-6; TRBD1 might be the D (6 bases). The germline V gene encodes CDR1 LGHNA and CDR2 YSLEER. V was shortened by 4 bases and J by 9 bases, with 13 bases between the two germline ends. The CDR3 is 14 residues long. The CDR3 is CASSPENRASPLHF. The CDR3 DNA follows: TGCGCCAGCAGCCCCGAAAACAGGGCTTCACCCCTCCACTTT.